A single sample gave rise to the 10 T cell receptor beta chains below, sequenced in a study of cytomegalovirus exposure and HLA in healthy donors. With 60 Vbeta and 13 Jbeta primers, the PCR was carried out. Libraries were prepared by immunoSEQ multiplex PCR; TCRdb keeps only in-frame clonotypes and omits some of them. This table holds approximately 140,000 clones, 75% to 80% found once. Sequenced: PBMCs. The source is a woman in her sixties in good health and CMV-seronegative.

The V and J genes are TRBV7-9 and TRBJ2-1; 14 nucleotides line up with TRBD2. This CDR3 is built from 16 residues. The germline V gene has CDR1 SEHNR and CDR2 FQNEAQ (reference sequence). V dropped 4 bases and J dropped 9; count of bases not matched to a gene: 8. Written as DNA, the CDR3 is TGTGCCAGCAGCTCGCGACTAGCGGGAGGGCCGATTGAGCAGTTCTTC. It codes for CASSSRLAGGPIEQFF. The entire variable domain, with the rest obtained from reference TRBV7-9 and TRBJ2-1, is as follows: DTGVSQNPRHKITKRGQNVTFRCDPISEHNRLYWYRQTLGQGPEFLTYFQNEAQLEKSRLLSDRFSAERPKGSFSTLEIQRTEQGDSAMYLCASSSRLAGGPIEQFFGPGTRLTVL.

This clone occurred once. This chain uses TRBV28 with TRBJ2-7, with TRBD1 matching 9 bases. Germline CDR1 reads MDHEN; CDR2 reads SYDVKM. V shed 5 bases and J 2 bases; nucleotides not matched to a gene: 10. The CDR3 has 16 residues. The CDR3 bases are TGTGCCAGCAGTCCGTGGACAGGGGCGCATACCTACGAGCAGTACTTC. Its protein product is CASSPWTGAHTYEQYF.

This clone was observed a handful of times. The V gene is TRBV4-1, the J gene TRBJ1-1; D uncertain. The CDR3 runs to 15 residues. Trimming shortened V by 1 base and J by 1 base, and 10 bases separated the two germline ends. CDR1 and CDR2 (germline): MGHRA, YSYEKL. CDR3 sequence reads: CASSQGLRRNTEAFF. CDR3 DNA sequence: TGCGCCAGCAGCCAAGGGCTTAGGAGGAACACTGAAGCTTTCTTT.

J is TRBJ1-4 and V is TRBV28, with 9 positions matching TRBD1. With V trimmed by 8 bases and J by 1 base, 11 bases remained unmatched. Germline V gene data show CDR1 as MDHEN and CDR2 as SYDVKM. CDR3 length equals 17 residues. This CDR3 reads CASLGQGFWETNEKLFF. CDR3 bases: TGTGCCAGCTTGGGACAGGGCTTTTGGGAAACTAATGAAAAACTGTTTTTT.

In its sample, this clone was seen once. The chain combines TRBV2 with TRBJ2-2, with D possibly TRBD1 on 8 matching bases. Germline lookup yields CDR1 SNHLY and CDR2 FYNNEI. V gave up 2 bases and J gave up 4 bases, with 14 bases separating them. This CDR3 is built from 16 residues. The CDR3 DNA reads as TGTGCCAGCAGTGAAAGGACAGGGAGGGGCACCGGGGAGCTGTTTTTT. Translation: CASSERTGRGTGELFF.

This clone showed up just once. The J gene is TRBJ2-1, the V gene TRBV7-9; D unclear. Germline V gene sequence: CDR1 SEHNR, CDR2 FQNEAQ (reference sequence). CDR3 length equals 12 residues. Trimming cost V 3 bases and J 8 bases, with 8 bases left between them. CDR3 sequence: CASSLFRDEQFF. The CDR3 DNA sequence: TGTGCCAGCAGCTTGTTTCGGGATGAGCAGTTCTTC.

This clone was seen a handful of times. The rearrangement links TRBV5-1 to TRBJ2-1; possible D gene TRBD1, 6 bases. Germline V gene sequence: CDR1 SGHRS, CDR2 YFSETQ. The CDR3 has 18 amino acids. Trimming removed 0 bases at V and 6 bases at J, with 22 bases between. CDR3: CASSLVRGTGIGLNEQFF. CDR3 nucleotide sequence: TGCGCCAGCAGCTTGGTTAGGGGGACCGGGATAGGACTCAATGAGCAGTTCTTC.

J is TRBJ1-2 and V is TRBV29-1; tentatively, D is TRBD1 (6 bases). The V gene lost 6 bases and the J gene lost 4 bases, with 21 bases spanning the gap. CDR3 length: 15 residues. Germline V gives CDR1 SQVTM, CDR2 ANQGSEA. The CDR3, as DNA: TGCAGCGTGGGATCGGGACACCGGGCCGGCTATGGCTACACCTTC. The encoded protein is CSVGSGHRAGYGYTF.

The gene calls are TRBV15 and TRBJ2-2; 8 bases fit TRBD1. V lost 2 bases, J lost 6 bases, and 11 bases stayed unmatched. The CDR3 extends over 17 amino acids. Germline V gene lookup returns CDR1 LNHNV and CDR2 YYDKDF (reference sequence). CDR3: CATSRRKDRAVSGELFF. The CDR3 nucleotides are TGTGCCACCAGCAGAAGGAAGGACAGGGCAGTTTCCGGGGAGCTGTTTTTT. Complete variable domain (other parts from reference TRBV15 and TRBJ2-2): DAMVIQNPRYQVTQFGKPVTLSCSQTLNHNVMYWYQQKSSQAPKLLFHYYDKDFNNEADTPDNFQSRRPNTSFCFLDIRSPGLGDTAMYLCATSRRKDRAVSGELFFGEGSRLTVL.

The chain recombines TRBV28 with TRBJ2-5; 8 bases are a match to TRBD1. The J call may be wrong; the DNA end is better matched by TRBJ2-7. The CDR3 is 16 amino acids. Germline CDR1 reads MDHEN; CDR2 reads SYDVKM. The CDR3 sequence: CASSSPADRASYEQYF. CDR3 coding DNA: TGTGCCAGCAGTTCGCCTGCGGACAGGGCGAGCTACGAGCAGTACTTC.